This T cell receptor beta chain appears in the sequencing data of a study of blood T cell repertoires in COVID-19 (dated by TCRdb to 2018 to 2020). About the study as a whole: Collaborator samples came from the United States, Italy and Spain and covered acute and convalescent phases of COVID-19. HLA class I and class II types, where available, came from metadata supplied by the sample provider rather than from assay-based typing. The repertoires were released in a freely available public database meant as a resource for research on the immune response to SARS-CoV-2. Samples came from the ongoing ImmuneRACE study (first 160 participants) plus 1,254 subjects from 6 global collaborators. The material from the prospective study consisted of cDNA or gDNA derived from T cells, B-cell-depleted T cells, or PBMCs. Nearly every sample came with metadata listing a de-identified subject ID, COVID-19 status, age in years and sex. The dataset comprised deeply sampled blood TCRbeta repertoires from subjects exposed to, actively infected with, or recovered from COVID-19.

TCRbeta CDR3 regions were amplified from genomic DNA using the immunoSEQ Assay, a bias-controlled multiplex PCR. Per the authors' processing: Within the assay, amplification of reference gene primers was used to estimate how many nucleated cells each sample contained. Sequence reads were collapsed and filtered to measure the absolute abundance of every unique TCRbeta CDR3 rearrangement. For each sample, productive Simpson clonality was calculated as the square root of Simpson's diversity index over productive rearrangements. TCRdb stores this immuneACCESS table with in-frame sequences only. Part of the clones is absent; in the studies checked, under half of the shortfall reflects unresolved V genes, and no reason is known for the rest. The V and J calls and the clone size are those of that table, but D and trimming were determined from the DNA. The table for this sample lists roughly 220,000 clones; approximately 84% of them were counted only once. The ten most abundant clones make up approximately 2.6% of the sample.

Findings and caveats that apply to the study as a whole: The quantity of clinical and demographic metadata differed by source and by participant and was supplied without curation.

A second Seattle source provided samples from volunteer blood donors who had recovered from COVID-19. Each collaborating institution followed its own protocols to collect whole blood in K2EDTA tubes. For TCRbeta analysis, collaborators shipped samples in one of three forms: frozen whole blood, isolated PBMCs, or DNA extracted from either of those sample types. Of note for this clone: Its binding antigen is unknown. The input lacks base qualities; no much larger clone sits a single base away.

CDR1 and CDR2, per the germline V gene, are SNHLY and FYNNEI. V was cut back by 6 bases and J by 3 bases, leaving a gap of 15 bases between them. The CDR3 contains 14 residues, cysteine and phenylalanine counted. The CDR3 DNA has 42 bases and is translated from base 1. Material for sequencing was peripheral blood. The receptor was derived from a man aged 45-60 years who had recovered from COVID-19. The rearrangement joined TRBV2 to TRBJ2-7; TRBD1 might be the D gene, on 6 matching bases. The nucleotide sequence reads as follows: TGTGCCAGCAGACTAATGGCAGGGGACTACGAGCAGTACTTC. It translates to CASRLMAGDYEQYF.